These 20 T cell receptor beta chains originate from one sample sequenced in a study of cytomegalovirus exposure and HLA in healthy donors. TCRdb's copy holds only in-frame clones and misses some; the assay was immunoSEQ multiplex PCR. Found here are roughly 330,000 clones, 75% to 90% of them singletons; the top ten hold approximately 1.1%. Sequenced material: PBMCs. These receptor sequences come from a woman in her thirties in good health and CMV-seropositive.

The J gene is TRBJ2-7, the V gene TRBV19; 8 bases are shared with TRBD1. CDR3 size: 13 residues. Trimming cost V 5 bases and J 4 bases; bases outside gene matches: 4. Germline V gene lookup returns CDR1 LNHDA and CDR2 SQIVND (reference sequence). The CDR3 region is CASSWTGRYEQYF. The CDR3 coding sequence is TGTGCCAGTAGTTGGACAGGGAGGTACGAGCAGTACTTC.

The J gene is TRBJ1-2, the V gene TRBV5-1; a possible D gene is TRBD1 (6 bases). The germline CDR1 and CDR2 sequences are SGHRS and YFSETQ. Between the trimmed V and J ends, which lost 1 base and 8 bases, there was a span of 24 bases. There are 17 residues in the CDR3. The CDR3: CASSLMDSGHLAGGYTF. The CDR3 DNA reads TGCGCCAGCAGCTTGATGGACAGCGGACACCTCGCGGGCGGCTACACCTTC.

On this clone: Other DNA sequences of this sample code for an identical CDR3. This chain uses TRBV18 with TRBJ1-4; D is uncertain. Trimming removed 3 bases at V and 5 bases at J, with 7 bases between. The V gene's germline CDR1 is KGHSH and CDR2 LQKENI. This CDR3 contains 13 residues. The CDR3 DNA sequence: TGTGCCAGCTCACCCGGGAGGAATGAAAAACTGTTTTTT. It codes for CASSPGRNEKLFF. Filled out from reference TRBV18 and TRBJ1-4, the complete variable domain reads NAGVMQNPRHLVRRRGQEARLRCSPMKGHSHVYWYRQLPEEGLKFMVYLQKENIIDESGMPKERFSAEFPKEGPSILRIQQVVRGDSAAYFCASSPGRNEKLFFGSGTQLSVL.

DNA of the CDR3: TGTGCCAGCAGTTTATGGGCGGGGGCCGCCGCGAACACCGGGGAGCTGTTTTTT. It codes for CASSLWAGAAANTGELFF. This chain uses TRBV27 with TRBJ2-2, with D possibly TRBD2 on 7 matching bases. The CDR3 has 18 amino acids. Between the trimmed V and J ends, which lost 1 base and 0 bases, there was a span of 15 bases. CDR1 is MNHEY, CDR2 SMNVEV, per germline (reference sequence).

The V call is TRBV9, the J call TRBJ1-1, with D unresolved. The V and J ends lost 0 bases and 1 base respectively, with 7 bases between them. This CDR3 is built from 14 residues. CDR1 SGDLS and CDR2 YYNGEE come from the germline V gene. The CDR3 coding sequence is TGTGCCAGCAGCGTAGCAGTCCCGAACACTGAAGCTTTCTTT. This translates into CASSVAVPNTEAFF. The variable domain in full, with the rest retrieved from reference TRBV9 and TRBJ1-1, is DSGVTQTPKHLITATGQRVTLRCSPRSGDLSVYWYQQSLDQGLQFLIQYYNGEERAKGNILERFSAQQFPDLHSELNLSSLELGDSALYFCASSVAVPNTEAFFGQGTRLTVV.

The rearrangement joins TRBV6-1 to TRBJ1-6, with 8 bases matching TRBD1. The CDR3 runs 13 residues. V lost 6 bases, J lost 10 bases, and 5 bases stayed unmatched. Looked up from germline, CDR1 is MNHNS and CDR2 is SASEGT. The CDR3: CASSGQGYSPLHF. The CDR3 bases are TGTGCCAGCAGCGGACAGGGATACTCACCCCTCCACTTT.

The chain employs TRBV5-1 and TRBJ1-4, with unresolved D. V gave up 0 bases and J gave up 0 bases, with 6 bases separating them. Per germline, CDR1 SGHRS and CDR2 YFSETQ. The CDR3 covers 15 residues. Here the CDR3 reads CASSLVDTTNEKLFF. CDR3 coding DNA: TGCGCCAGCAGCTTGGTAGACACAACTAATGAAAAACTGTTTTTT. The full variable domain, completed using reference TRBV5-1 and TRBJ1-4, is KAGVTQTPRYLIKTRGQQVTLSCSPISGHRSVSWYQQTPGQGLQFLFEYFSETQRNKGNFPGRFSGRQFSNSRSEMNVSTLELGDSALYLCASSLVDTTNEKLFFGSGTQLSVL.

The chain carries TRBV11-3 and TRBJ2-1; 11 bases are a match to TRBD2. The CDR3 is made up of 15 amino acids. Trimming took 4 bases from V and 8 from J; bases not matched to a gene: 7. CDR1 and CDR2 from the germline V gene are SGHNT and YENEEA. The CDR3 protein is CASSSRLAGLDEQFF. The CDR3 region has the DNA TGTGCCAGCAGCTCCCGACTAGCGGGATTGGATGAGCAGTTCTTC.

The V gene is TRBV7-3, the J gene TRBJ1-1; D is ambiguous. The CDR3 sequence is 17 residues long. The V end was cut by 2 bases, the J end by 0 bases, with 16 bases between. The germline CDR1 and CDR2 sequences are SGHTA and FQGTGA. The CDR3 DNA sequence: TGTGCCAGCAGCTTACGGGGAACGCGCCAGCTGAACACTGAAGCTTTCTTT. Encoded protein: CASSLRGTRQLNTEAFF.

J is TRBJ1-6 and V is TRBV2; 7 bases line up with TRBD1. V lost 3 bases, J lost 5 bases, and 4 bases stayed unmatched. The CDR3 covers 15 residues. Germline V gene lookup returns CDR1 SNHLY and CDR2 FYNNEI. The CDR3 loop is CASSETGNDNSPLHF. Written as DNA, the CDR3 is TGTGCCAGCAGTGAGACAGGGAATGATAATTCACCCCTCCACTTT.

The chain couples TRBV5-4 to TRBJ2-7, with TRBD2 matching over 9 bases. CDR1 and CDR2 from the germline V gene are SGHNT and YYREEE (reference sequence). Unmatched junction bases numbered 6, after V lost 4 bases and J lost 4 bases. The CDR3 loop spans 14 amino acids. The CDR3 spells CASSPTSGTYEQYF. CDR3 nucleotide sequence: TGTGCCAGCAGCCCGACTAGCGGAACGTACGAGCAGTACTTC.

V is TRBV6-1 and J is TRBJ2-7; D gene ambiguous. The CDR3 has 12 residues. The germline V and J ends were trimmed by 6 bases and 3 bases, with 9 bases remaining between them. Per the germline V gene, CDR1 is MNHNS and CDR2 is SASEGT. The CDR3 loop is CASRKTSYEQYF. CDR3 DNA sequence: TGTGCCAGCAGGAAGACGAGCTACGAGCAGTACTTC.

CDR3 DNA sequence: TGTGCCAGCAGTGAAAAGGGCAGGGGGAGCACTGAAGCTTTCTTT. Protein: CASSEKGRGSTEAFF. The J gene is TRBJ1-1, the V gene TRBV2; the match to TRBD1 covers 7 bases. Germline values: CDR1 SNHLY, CDR2 FYNNEI. The CDR3 totals 15 residues. The V gene end was trimmed by 2 bases and the J gene end by 4 bases; junction bases not matched to a gene: 7.

The chain's CDR3 is CASSPTLPGETQYF. The CDR3 DNA sequence: TGTGCCAGCAGCCCAACACTACCCGGAGAGACCCAGTACTTC. The V gene is TRBV27, the J gene TRBJ2-5; D remains unclear. Germline CDR1 and CDR2: MNHEY and SMNVEV (reference sequence). CDR3 size: 14 residues. Between the trimmed V and J ends, which lost 6 bases and 4 bases, there was a span of 15 bases.

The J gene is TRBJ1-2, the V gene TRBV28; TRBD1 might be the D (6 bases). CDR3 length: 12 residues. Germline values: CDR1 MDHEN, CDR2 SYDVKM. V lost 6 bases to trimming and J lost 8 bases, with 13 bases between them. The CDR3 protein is CASRPGAAGYTF. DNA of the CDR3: TGTGCCAGCAGGCCGGGGGCGGCAGGCTACACCTTC.

The CDR3 DNA reads TGTGCCAGCAGTTTTGGGGGGGCGAATAATGAAAAACTGTTTTTT. Protein product: CASSFGGANNEKLFF. The rearrangement uses TRBV28 and TRBJ1-4; weak D call: TRBD1 (6 bases). The germline gives CDR1 MDHEN, CDR2 SYDVKM. This CDR3 has 15 residues. V was cut by 3 bases and J by 4 bases, with 12 bases left in between.

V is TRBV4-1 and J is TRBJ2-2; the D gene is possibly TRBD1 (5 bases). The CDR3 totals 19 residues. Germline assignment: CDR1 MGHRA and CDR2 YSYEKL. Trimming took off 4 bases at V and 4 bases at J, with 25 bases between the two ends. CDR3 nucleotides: TGCGCCAGCAGCCGTCGTTGGGCAGGGCCCGTCTCGACCACCGGGGAGCTGTTTTTT. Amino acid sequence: CASSRRWAGPVSTTGELFF.

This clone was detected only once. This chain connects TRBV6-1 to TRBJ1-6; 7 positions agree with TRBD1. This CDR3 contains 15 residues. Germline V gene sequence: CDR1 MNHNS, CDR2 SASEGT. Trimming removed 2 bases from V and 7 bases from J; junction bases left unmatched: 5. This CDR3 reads CASSEPDRVNSPLHF. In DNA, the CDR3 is TGTGCCAGCAGTGAACCTGACAGGGTAAATTCACCCCTCCACTTT.

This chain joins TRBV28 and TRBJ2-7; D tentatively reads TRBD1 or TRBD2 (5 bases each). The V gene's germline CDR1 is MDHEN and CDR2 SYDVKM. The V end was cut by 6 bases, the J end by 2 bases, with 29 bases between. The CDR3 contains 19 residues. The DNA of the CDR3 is TGTGCCAGCAGAGCACGACTACCCCTGGGGCGGCAGTATACCTACGAGCAGTACTTC. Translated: CASRARLPLGRQYTYEQYF. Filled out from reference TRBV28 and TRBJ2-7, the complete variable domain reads DVKVTQSSRYLVKRTGEKVFLECVQDMDHENMFWYRQDPGLGLRLIYFSYDVKMKEKGDIPEGYSVSREKKERFSLILESASTNQTSMYLCASRARLPLGRQYTYEQYFGPGTRLTVT.

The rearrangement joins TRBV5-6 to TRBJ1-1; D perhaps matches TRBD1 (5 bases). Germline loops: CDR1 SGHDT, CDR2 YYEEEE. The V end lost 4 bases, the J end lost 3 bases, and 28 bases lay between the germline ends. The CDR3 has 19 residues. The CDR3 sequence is CASSPGGRWVAERDTEAFF. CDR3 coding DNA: TGTGCCAGCAGCCCCGGGGGTCGCTGGGTTGCCGAACGGGACACTGAAGCTTTCTTT.